The rows below give T cell receptor beta chains drawn from one sample of a study of blood T cell repertoires in COVID-19. Method: immunoSEQ multiplex PCR; TCRdb's copy keeps in-frame clones and lacks some. The sample has around 400,000 clones; around four fifths are singletons. The sequencing input was PBMCs or T cells enriched from blood (not recorded which). All receptors derive from a woman in her forties or fifties who had recovered from COVID-19. CDR3s include the opening cysteine and the closing phenylalanine or tryptophan. Clone size appears in some rows only: once, few, many, or a class for an expanded clone.

J gene	clone size	V gene	CDR3 protein
TRBJ2-1	-	TRBV27	CASSTPTGGSLNEQFF
TRBJ2-7	-	TRBV15	CATSRAGGSYEQYF
TRBJ1-1	-	TRBV5-1	CASSSPNSGNTEAFF
TRBJ2-7	-	TRBV9	CASSAWGTATSYEQYF
TRBJ1-2	-	TRBV6-5	CASSYRDRGYGYTF
TRBJ2-6	-	TRBV30	CAWGRDRVPGANVLTF
TRBJ2-1	-	TRBV5-1	CASGGALTNEQFF
TRBJ2-4	-	TRBV3-1/TRBV3-2	CASSPAQGSIQYF
TRBJ1-2	-	TRBV2	CASRGGGGNYGYTF
TRBJ1-1	-	TRBV7-2	CASSFDTTEAFF
TRBJ2-3	-	TRBV6-5	CASSLRWGGDTQYF
TRBJ2-7	once	TRBV5-1	CASSLGVGGEQYF
TRBJ1-1	-	TRBV4-2	CASSQVGTGEAFF
TRBJ1-1	-	TRBV11-3	CASSFGSWTEAFF
TRBJ2-7	-	TRBV4-2	CASSQDGRGGFYEQYF